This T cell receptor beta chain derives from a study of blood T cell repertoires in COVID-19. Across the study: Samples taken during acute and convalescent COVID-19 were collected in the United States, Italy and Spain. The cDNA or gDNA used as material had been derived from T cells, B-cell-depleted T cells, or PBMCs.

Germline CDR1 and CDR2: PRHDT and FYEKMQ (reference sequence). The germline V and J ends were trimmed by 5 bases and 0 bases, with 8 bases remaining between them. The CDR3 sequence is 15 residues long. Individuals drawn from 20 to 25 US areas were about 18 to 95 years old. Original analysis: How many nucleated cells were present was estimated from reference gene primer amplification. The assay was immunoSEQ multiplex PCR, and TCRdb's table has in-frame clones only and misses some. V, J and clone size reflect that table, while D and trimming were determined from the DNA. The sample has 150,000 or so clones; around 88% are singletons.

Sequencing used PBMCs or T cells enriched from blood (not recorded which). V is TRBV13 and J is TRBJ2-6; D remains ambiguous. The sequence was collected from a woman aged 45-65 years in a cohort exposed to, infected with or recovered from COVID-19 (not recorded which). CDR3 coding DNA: TGTGCCAGCAGCCCACAGCTCTCTGGGGCCAACGTCCTGACTTTC. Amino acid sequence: CASSPQLSGANVLTF. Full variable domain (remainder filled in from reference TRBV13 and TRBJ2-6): AAGVIQSPRHLIKEKRETATLKCYPIPRHDTVYWYQQGPGQDPQFLISFYEKMQSDKGSIPDRFSAQQFSDYHSELNMSSLELGDSALYFCASSPQLSGANVLTFGAGSRLTVL.